A single sample is the source of the 18 T cell receptor beta chains below, sequenced in a study of Graves' ophthalmopathy and Graves' hyperthyroidism. Transcripts of RNA were the source for amplifying TCR beta CDR3 regions. First-round RT-PCR relied on HTBI primers, and a second-round multiplex PCR came next. TCRdb re-analysed the multiplex PCR reads in MiXCR, keeping a single row per CDR3 protein. The table lists 500,000 to 600,000 distinct CDR3 sequences, approximately 35% of them singletons. What was sequenced was peripheral blood or thyroid tissue (not recorded which). The receptors shown here come from an adult man with Graves' hyperthyroidism.

This clonotype was seen a handful of times. The chain is built from TRBV27 and TRBJ1-3; D gene ambiguous. Germline V gene data show CDR1 as MNHEY and CDR2 as SMNVEV (reference sequence). The CDR3 is 14 amino acids. The V and J ends lost 6 bases and 0 bases respectively, with 9 bases between them. CDR3 in DNA: TGTGCCAGCAGCCCAAGCGTCTCTGGAAACACCATATATTTT. It is translated as CASSPSVSGNTIYF.

The V call is TRBV7-8, the J call TRBJ1-5; no firm D call. Germline lookup yields CDR1 SGHVS and CDR2 FQNEAQ. V lost 1 base and J lost 7, with 8 bases in between. CDR3 length equals 13 residues. CDR3 nucleotides: TGTGCCAGCAGCTTAGTTGAGGGACAGCCCCAGCATTTT. Translated, it gives CASSLVEGQPQHF.

The V call is TRBV20-1, the J call TRBJ2-7; D is possibly TRBD1 or TRBD2 (5 bases each). In germline, CDR1 is DFQATT, CDR2 SNEGSKA (reference sequence). This CDR3 contains 12 residues. The CDR3 sequence: CSLGAGGYEQYF. CDR3 DNA sequence: TGCAGCTTAGGGGCAGGAGGCTACGAGCAGTACTTC.

The CDR3 DNA reads as TGTGCCAGCAGGAATCCGGGACAGGTTTGGGGCGAGCAGTACTTC. Encoded protein: CASRNPGQVWGEQYF. V usage is TRBV6-5 and J usage is TRBJ2-7, with TRBD1 matching over 8 bases. V lost 6 bases and J lost 6; bases outside the gene matches: 13. Germline loops: CDR1 MNHEY, CDR2 SVGAGI. This CDR3 is built from 15 residues.

In this sample, this clonotype turned up many times. The V call is TRBV9, the J call TRBJ2-6; the match to TRBD1 covers 9 bases. The germline V gene encodes CDR1 SGDLS and CDR2 YYNGEE. Unmatched junction bases numbered 6, after V lost 2 bases and J lost 0 bases. This CDR3 region has 18 residues. CDR3 loop: CASSVGQGKGSGANVLTF. In DNA, the CDR3 is TGTGCCAGCAGCGTCGGACAGGGGAAAGGCTCTGGGGCCAACGTCCTGACTTTC.

This clonotype was counted many times. V usage is TRBV7-2 and J usage is TRBJ1-2; D gene uncertain. CDR3 length equals 15 residues. Germline-derived CDR1 and CDR2 are SGHTA and FQGNSA. Trimming cost V 4 bases and J 2 bases, with 14 bases left between them. The CDR3 bases are TGTGCCAGCAGCTCGAGCACTGGGATAAACTATGGCTACACCTTC. Translated, it gives CASSSSTGINYGYTF.

This rearrangement joins TRBV7-8 to TRBJ2-2; TRBD2 matches 13 bases. Looked up from germline, CDR1 is SGHVS and CDR2 is FQNEAQ. There are 15 residues in the CDR3. After removal of 5 bases from V and 4 bases from J, the junction contained 1 base not matched to a gene. In DNA, the CDR3 is TGTGCCAGCAGCGGACTAGCGGGAGCCACCGGGGAGCTGTTTTTT. Its protein product is CASSGLAGATGELFF.

This clonotype appeared a few times. The V gene is TRBV7-3, the J gene TRBJ2-3; unclear D gene. The CDR3 runs 13 residues. Trimming pared 2 bases from V and 4 bases from J, leaving 7 bases between. Germline values: CDR1 SGHTA, CDR2 FQGTGA. The CDR3, as DNA: TGTGCCAGCAGCTTACTGGGATCAGATACGCAGTATTTT. Its protein is CASSLLGSDTQYF.

V gene TRBV27 combines with J gene TRBJ2-1, with D tentatively TRBD2 (6 bases). The V gene lost 5 bases and the J gene lost 6 bases, with 14 bases spanning the gap. The CDR3 totals 14 residues. Germline CDR1 and CDR2: MNHEY and SMNVEV (reference sequence). CDR3 sequence reads: CASSPRLESNEQFF. CDR3 bases: TGTGCCAGCAGTCCCCGACTAGAGAGCAATGAGCAGTTCTTC.

This clonotype was found a few times. The chain links TRBV5-6 to TRBJ1-1; D is unresolved. The CDR3 runs 17 residues. Germline V gene data show CDR1 as SGHDT and CDR2 as YYEEEE. The V and J ends lost 4 bases and 0 bases respectively, with 19 bases between them. The CDR3 region has the DNA TGTGCCAGCAGCCATTCGTACGGCGGGAGCATGAACACTGAAGCTTTCTTT. Protein product: CASSHSYGGSMNTEAFF.

As for this clonotype: A read error is possible here, since a much larger clone lies one base away. The gene calls are TRBV12-3 or TRBV12-4 and TRBJ1-1; no clear D. The CDR3 runs 13 residues. CDR3 region: CASGFFRNTEAFF. The CDR3 DNA is TGTGCCAGCGGTTTCTTCAGGAACACTGAAGCTTTCTTT.

This chain links TRBV7-9 with TRBJ2-7, with a possible D match to TRBD2 (11 bases). With 4 bases removed from V and 6 bases from J, the gap between germline ends came to 22 bases. There are 16 residues in the CDR3. Germline V gene lookup returns CDR1 SEHNR and CDR2 FQNEAQ (reference sequence). CDR3 loop: CASSSTSGTGVLEQYF. CDR3 sequence (DNA): TGTGCCAGCAGCTCGACTAGCGGGACAGGGGTTCTCGAGCAGTACTTC.

This clonotype was counted a single time. The CDR3 DNA is TGTGCCAGCAACTTACAGAGTTTCACAGATACGCAGTATTTT. As protein: CASNLQSFTDTQYF. The J gene is TRBJ1-5, the V gene TRBV9; D not certain. The J call may not be correct, given that the DNA end is closer to TRBJ2-3. CDR3 length: 14 residues. Germline V CDR1 and CDR2: SGDLS, YYNGEE.

The genes are TRBV27 and TRBJ1-6, with 10 bases that match TRBD1. V gave up 0 bases and J gave up 10 bases; unmatched junction bases: 15. Germline V gives CDR1 MNHEY, CDR2 SMNVEV (reference sequence). This CDR3 spans 19 amino acids. The CDR3 loop is CASSLSPPGQGWRRSPLHF. The CDR3 nucleotides read TGTGCCAGCAGTTTATCCCCTCCGGGACAGGGGTGGAGGAGGTCACCCCTCCACTTT.

This clonotype was picked up many times. This chain links TRBV24-1 with TRBJ2-2, with a weak D call TRBD1 (5 bases). Germline loops: CDR1 KGHDR, CDR2 SFDVKD. Deletions cut 6 bases from V and 4 bases from J, with 14 bases between. The CDR3 is 15 residues long. In nucleotides, the CDR3 is TGTGCCACCAGTTCCCTCGGACATGGCACCGGGGAGCTGTTTTTT. Protein product: CATSSLGHGTGELFF.

In its sample, this clonotype was seen a few times. V is TRBV27 and J is TRBJ2-7, with D possibly TRBD2 on 6 matching bases. CDR1 and CDR2 from the germline V gene are MNHEY and SMNVEV (reference sequence). The CDR3 consists of 15 residues. V was trimmed by 5 bases and J by 5 bases, leaving 19 bases between them. CDR3 amino acids: CASSTNSGRWDEQYF. In DNA form, the CDR3 reads TGTGCCAGCAGTACCAACTCAGGGAGGTGGGACGAGCAGTACTTC.

The CDR3: CASSLRGQKAGKLFF. CDR3 DNA: TGTGCCAGCAGCCTTAGGGGGCAAAAGGCCGGAAAACTGTTTTTT. The J gene is TRBJ1-4, the V gene TRBV12-3 or TRBV12-4; 7 nucleotides agree with TRBD1. With V trimmed by 6 bases and J by 10 bases, 14 bases remained unmatched. The CDR3 covers 15 residues.

This clonotype has at least ten counts. This chain links TRBV20-1 with TRBJ2-7; D is possibly TRBD1 (6 bases). Germline V gene data show CDR1 as DFQATT and CDR2 as SNEGSKA (reference sequence). This CDR3 region has 12 residues. The V and J ends lost 3 bases and 6 bases respectively, with 12 bases between them. This CDR3 is CSARYREGEQYF. Written as DNA, the CDR3 is TGCAGTGCTAGGTACAGGGAAGGCGAGCAGTACTTC.